This entry lists 25 T cell receptor beta chains sequenced from one sample in a study of CD8 T cells in Susac syndrome. The RNA input was about 0.5 to 1 ug, and it was reverse transcribed with random hexamers. In TCRdb, the immunoSEQ multiplex PCR reads were re-called with MiXCR into one record per CDR3 protein. The table includes fewer than 150,000 distinct CDR3 sequences, about 95% detected once. Sequencing was performed on CD4+ T cells from PBMCs. These receptors were collected from a human donor in good health.

The chain uses TRBV6-5 and TRBJ2-4; 7 nucleotides align to TRBD2. The CDR3 has 13 amino acids. Germline trimming cut 7 bases from V and 4 bases from J; bases unmatched to any gene: 4. CDR1 MNHEY and CDR2 SVGAGI come from the germline V gene. The CDR3 DNA reads TGTGCCAGCAAAGCTAGCGGAAAAAACATTCAGTACTTC. It yields the protein CASKASGKNIQYF.

The rearrangement joins TRBV29-1 to TRBJ2-5; TRBD2 matches at 8 bases. After removal of 7 bases from V and 4 bases from J, the junction contained 14 bases not matched to a gene. The V gene's germline CDR1 is SQVTM and CDR2 ANQGSEA. CDR3 length: 15 amino acids. The CDR3 coding sequence is TGCAGCGGTGCCGAGGCAGCGGGAGTTGGAGAGACCCAGTACTTC. Encoded protein: CSGAEAAGVGETQYF.

CDR3: CASGPMAGVRNEQFF. The CDR3 DNA reads TGCGCCAGCGGCCCTATGGCGGGCGTTAGGAATGAGCAGTTCTTC. J is TRBJ2-1 and V is TRBV5-1; D is perhaps TRBD2 (5 bases). This CDR3 contains 15 residues. The germline V gene has CDR1 SGHRS and CDR2 YFSETQ. Trimming left V 7 bases short and J 7 bases short, with 21 bases between.

The rearrangement uses TRBV29-1 and TRBJ1-4; TRBD1 might be the D (6 bases). The CDR3 runs to 14 residues. Germline V gene lookup returns CDR1 SQVTM and CDR2 ANQGSEA. Trimming stripped 6 bases from V and 7 bases from J, with 18 bases between. In DNA form, the CDR3 reads TGCAGCGTGGGGGGCGGCCACATGGGTGAAAAACTGTTTTTT. Protein sequence: CSVGGGHMGEKLFF.

This sequence joins TRBV7-2 and TRBJ2-7, with 10 bases lining up with TRBD1. Germline CDR1 SGHTA, CDR2 FQGNSA. The CDR3 is 15 amino acids. Trimming removed 5 bases from V and 2 bases from J; junction bases left unmatched: 6. DNA for the CDR3: TGTGCCAGCAGCCGCGGGACAGGGGAGGCCTACGAGCAGTACTTC. Protein sequence: CASSRGTGEAYEQYF.

The rearrangement uses TRBV7-2 and TRBJ2-5, with TRBD2 identical over 7 bases. Losses at the gene ends were 1 base for V and 4 bases for J; bases not matched to a gene: 3. The germline V gene has CDR1 SGHTA and CDR2 FQGNSA. The CDR3 runs to 14 residues. The CDR3 DNA follows: TGTGCCAGCAGCTTAGTGGGACTACTAGAGACCCAGTACTTC. This codes for CASSLVGLLETQYF.

This rearrangement joins TRBV3-1 to TRBJ1-2, with a tentative D call TRBD1 (6 bases). The CDR3 has 17 residues. The V gene lost 0 bases and the J gene lost 0 bases, with 14 bases spanning the gap. The germline V gene has CDR1 LGHDT and CDR2 YNNKEL (reference sequence). CDR3 sequence: CASSQDLQGLSNYGYTF. The CDR3 DNA reads as TGTGCCAGCAGCCAAGACCTACAGGGCCTCTCTAACTATGGCTACACCTTC.

J is TRBJ2-7 and V is TRBV29-1; D not certain. The CDR3 consists of 13 residues. Germline V gives CDR1 SQVTM, CDR2 ANQGSEA. V lost 1 base, J lost 5 bases, and 12 bases lay in between. The CDR3 sequence: CSVEVPPADEQYF. The CDR3 coding sequence is TGCAGCGTTGAAGTCCCGCCGGCCGACGAGCAGTACTTC.

This sequence joins TRBV11-1 and TRBJ1-1; D gene unclear. Germline CDR1 and CDR2: SGHAT and FQDESV (reference sequence). V shed 8 bases and J shed 1 base, with 2 bases lying between them. The CDR3 covers 10 residues. The CDR3 loop is CASRNTEAFF. The CDR3 DNA reads TGTGCCAGCCGGAACACTGAAGCTTTCTTT.

The gene calls are TRBV4-1 and TRBJ2-7; D possibly matches TRBD1 or TRBD2 (5 bases each). Germline V gene lookup returns CDR1 MGHRA and CDR2 YSYEKL. This CDR3 is 16 amino acids long. V was trimmed by 3 bases and J by 2 bases, leaving 17 bases between them. Here the CDR3 reads CASSQGLRGSPYEQYF. For the CDR3, the DNA is TGCGCCAGCAGCCAGGGTTTGAGGGGTTCCCCCTACGAGCAGTACTTC.

This clonotype was seen just once. This chain links TRBV20-1 with TRBJ2-6; D is tentatively TRBD1 or TRBD2 (5 bases each). CDR1 and CDR2 from the germline V gene are DFQATT and SNEGSKA (reference sequence). V lost 6 bases to trimming and J lost 0 bases, with 12 bases between them. The CDR3 sequence is 15 residues long. This chain's CDR3 is CSAKGPISGANVLTF. In nucleotides, the CDR3 is TGCAGTGCCAAGGGACCGATCTCTGGGGCCAACGTCCTGACTTTC.

V is TRBV7-2 and J is TRBJ2-4; possible D gene TRBD1, 6 bases. This CDR3 is 12 amino acids long. Germline values: CDR1 SGHTA, CDR2 FQGNSA. Trimming removed 4 bases at V and 9 bases at J, with 10 bases between. The CDR3 coding sequence is TGTGCCAGCAGCTCCGTCAGGGGCATTCAGTACTTC. Its translation is CASSSVRGIQYF.

The genes are TRBV5-1 and TRBJ2-7; possible D gene TRBD2, 6 bases. Germline V gene sequence: CDR1 SGHRS, CDR2 YFSETQ. V was pared by 4 bases and J by 0 bases, with 8 bases between. CDR3 length equals 13 residues. CDR3 sequence reads: CASSQTSSYEQYF. Written as DNA, the CDR3 is TGCGCCAGCAGCCAGACTAGCTCCTACGAGCAGTACTTC.

V is TRBV9 and J is TRBJ2-7; TRBD2 is a possible D gene (6 bases). This CDR3 is built from 15 residues. Trimming left V 0 bases short and J 2 bases short, with 12 bases between. Germline V gene lookup returns CDR1 SGDLS and CDR2 YYNGEE. CDR3 DNA: TGTGCCAGCAGCGTAGGCCCTAGCGCGACCTACGAGCAGTACTTC. Translation: CASSVGPSATYEQYF.

The chain has TRBV20-1 and TRBJ2-5; no clear D gene. V was pared by 5 bases and J by 5 bases, with 15 bases between. The CDR3 consists of 13 residues. Germline V gene sequence: CDR1 DFQATT, CDR2 SNEGSKA (reference sequence). The CDR3 DNA follows: TGCAGTGCTCGTACCCAGAGCTTCGAGACCCAGTACTTC. It codes for CSARTQSFETQYF.

The chain has TRBV7-9 and TRBJ1-1; D not certain. The germline gives CDR1 SEHNR, CDR2 FQNEAQ (reference sequence). Deletions cut 2 bases from V and 7 bases from J, with 8 bases between. The CDR3 is 12 amino acids. CDR3 bases: TGTGCCAGCAGCTTAACCCCAGGTGAAGCTTTCTTT. This codes for CASSLTPGEAFF.

This clonotype has just one count. V and J are TRBV19 and TRBJ1-5, with 7 bases fitting TRBD1. The CDR3 length is 14 residues. V gave up 6 bases and J gave up 3 bases; unmatched junction bases: 5. Germline CDR1 and CDR2: LNHDA and SQIVND (reference sequence). CDR3 bases: TGTGCCAGTAGCCCGGACAGGATCAATCAGCCCCAGCATTTT. Translated, it gives CASSPDRINQPQHF.

This clonotype was detected only a few times. This chain joins TRBV18 and TRBJ2-7; TRBD1 is a possible D gene (6 bases). Germline V lookup: CDR1 KGHSH, CDR2 LQKENI. There are 13 residues in the CDR3. Trimming removed 3 bases from V and 3 bases from J, with 9 bases in between. The CDR3: CASSPGQDYEQYF. CDR3 DNA sequence: TGTGCCAGCTCACCGGGACAAGACTACGAGCAGTACTTC.

The chain joins TRBV27 to TRBJ1-2; 8 bases match TRBD1. The V and J ends lost 9 bases and 8 bases, in that order; junction bases with no gene match: 11. CDR1 and CDR2 (germline): MNHEY, SMNVEV (reference sequence). CDR3 length equals 13 residues. CDR3 DNA sequence: TGTGCCAGTAGGCCAGGGGGCGCGGAAGGCTACACCTTC. It specifies CASRPGGAEGYTF.

The chain is built from TRBV3-1 and TRBJ2-7; 7 positions match TRBD1. Germline V lookup: CDR1 LGHDT, CDR2 YNNKEL (reference sequence). This CDR3 has 15 residues. J was trimmed by 5 bases and V by 6 bases; bases with no gene match: 13. This CDR3 reads CASSGRPGQIDEQYF. In DNA form, the CDR3 reads TGTGCCAGCAGTGGGCGACCGGGACAGATAGACGAGCAGTACTTC.

This chain links TRBV28 with TRBJ1-2; TRBD1 agrees at 9 bases. Losses at the gene ends were 5 bases for V and 7 bases for J; bases not matched to a gene: 11. CDR1 is MDHEN and CDR2 is SYDVKM in the germline V gene. The CDR3 has 15 residues. The CDR3 loop reads CASSRTGGAGSGYTF. CDR3 DNA: TGTGCCAGCAGTCGAACAGGGGGCGCCGGGAGTGGCTACACCTTC.

This rearrangement joins TRBV2 to TRBJ2-3, with D perhaps TRBD2 (6 bases). The ends were cut back, 6 bases at V and 4 bases at J, with 17 bases in the middle. This CDR3 comprises 15 residues. Germline assignment: CDR1 SNHLY and CDR2 FYNNEI. The CDR3 sequence is CASSGTRLGADTQYF. CDR3 nucleotides: TGTGCCAGCAGCGGGACTCGCCTGGGGGCAGATACGCAGTATTTT.

The V call is TRBV9, the J call TRBJ2-1; 10 nucleotides line up with TRBD2. This CDR3 contains 13 residues. From germline, CDR1 is SGDLS and CDR2 YYNGEE. The CDR3 here is CSSELAGEGEQFF. Here the CDR3 DNA reads TGTTCGTCGGAGCTAGCGGGAGAGGGTGAGCAGTTCTTC.

This clonotype showed up just once. The chain is built from TRBV20-1 and TRBJ2-2; D is ambiguous. V was shortened by 3 bases and J by 1 base, with 9 bases between the two germline ends. This CDR3 contains 14 residues. Germline-derived CDR1 and CDR2 are DFQATT and SNEGSKA (reference sequence). The CDR3 sequence: CSARKHQNTGELFF. The CDR3 bases are TGCAGTGCTAGGAAACACCAGAACACCGGGGAGCTGTTTTTT.

This clonotype was counted once. V is TRBV6-2 or TRBV6-3 and J is TRBJ2-7; D may correspond to TRBD1 or TRBD2 (6 bases each). Looked up from germline, CDR1 is MNHEY and CDR2 is SVGEGT. V was trimmed by 6 bases and J by 5 bases, leaving 14 bases between them. This CDR3 spans 13 amino acids. The chain's CDR3 is CASRRDTTNEQYF. The DNA of the CDR3 is TGTGCCAGCAGGCGGGACACGACCAACGAGCAGTACTTC.